This T cell receptor beta chain was recovered during a study of blood T cell repertoires in COVID-19. Trimming cost V 5 bases and J 3 bases, with 9 bases left between them. This CDR3 has 13 residues. CDR1 and CDR2 (germline): SGHTA, FQGTGA. Profiling relied on immunoSEQ multiplex PCR, and the TCRdb table lists in-frame clones only, not all of them. The sample has 40,000 to 45,000 clones; about nine tenths are singletons. Specimen: peripheral blood. The V and J genes are TRBV7-3 and TRBJ2-3; perhaps TRBD1 as D (6 bases). The source of this sequence is a man aged 50 or older with active COVID-19. The CDR3 protein is CASSRTVTDTQYF. CDR3 DNA: TGTGCCAGCAGCAGGACAGTTACAGATACGCAGTATTTT.